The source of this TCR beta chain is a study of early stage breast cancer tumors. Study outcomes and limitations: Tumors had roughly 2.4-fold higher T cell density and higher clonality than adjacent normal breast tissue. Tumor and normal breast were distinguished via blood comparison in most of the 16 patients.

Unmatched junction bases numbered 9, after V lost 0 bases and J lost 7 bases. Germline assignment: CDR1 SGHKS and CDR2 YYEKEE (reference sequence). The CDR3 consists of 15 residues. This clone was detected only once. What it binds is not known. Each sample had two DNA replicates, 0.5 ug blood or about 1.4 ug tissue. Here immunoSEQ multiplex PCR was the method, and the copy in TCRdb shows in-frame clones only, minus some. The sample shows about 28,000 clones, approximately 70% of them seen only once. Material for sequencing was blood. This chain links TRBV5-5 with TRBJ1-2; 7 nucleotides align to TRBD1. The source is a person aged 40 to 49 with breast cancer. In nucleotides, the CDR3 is TGTGCCAGCAGCTTGGGGTGGACAGGTGGGCTTGGCTACACCTTC. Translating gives CASSLGWTGGLGYTF.